Shown below are 21 T cell receptor beta chains from a single sample sequenced in a study of cytomegalovirus exposure and HLA in healthy donors. Assay: immunoSEQ multiplex PCR; the TCRdb copy retains only in-frame clones and omits some. This repertoire shows some 180,000 clones, 86% found once; its top ten account for 6% to 8%. Sequencing was performed on PBMCs. Every receptor here comes from a man aged 25-40 years in good health and CMV-seropositive.

This CDR3 is CASSLDRTGGTYEQYF. DNA for the CDR3: TGTGCCAGCAGCTTAGACCGGACAGGTGGTACCTACGAGCAGTACTTC. This rearrangement joins TRBV11-3 to TRBJ2-7; 7 positions match TRBD1. J lost 2 bases, V lost 0 bases, and 7 bases had no gene match. The CDR3 sequence is 16 residues long. The germline CDR1 and CDR2 sequences are SGHNT and YENEEA.

The genes are TRBV6-1 and TRBJ1-2; D is unclear. This CDR3 comprises 15 residues. Germline V gene lookup returns CDR1 MNHNS and CDR2 SASEGT. With 3 bases removed from V and 8 bases from J, the gap between germline ends came to 19 bases. The CDR3 spells CASSEQAVSTQGYTF. DNA of the CDR3: TGTGCCAGCAGTGAGCAGGCAGTTTCCACGCAGGGCTACACCTTC.

This clone came up many times. The rearrangement joins TRBV2 to TRBJ1-5; D is ambiguous. CDR1 is SNHLY and CDR2 is FYNNEI in the germline V gene. V shed 7 bases and J shed 5 bases, with 12 bases lying between them. There are 13 residues in the CDR3. In DNA form, the CDR3 reads TGTGCCAGCATTGGCAGGTTCGATCAGCCCCAGCATTTT. This encodes CASIGRFDQPQHF.

Worth noting for this clone: At the DNA level, this CDR3 is encoded by other sequences in the same sample as well. The rearrangement joins TRBV5-1 to TRBJ2-1; 7 positions match TRBD1. Per germline, CDR1 SGHRS and CDR2 YFSETQ. Trimming cost V 4 bases and J 9 bases; bases outside gene matches: 4. The CDR3 is made up of 12 amino acids. The DNA of the CDR3 is TGCGCCAGCAGCCTAGGGGGCGGTGAGCAGTTCTTC. Translation: CASSLGGGEQFF.

This CDR3 is CASSLGDTEAFF. The CDR3 DNA is TGTGCCAGCAGCTTAGGGGACACTGAAGCTTTCTTT. V is TRBV11-3 and J is TRBJ1-1; D is uncertain. This CDR3 region has 12 residues. Trimming removed 1 base from V and 3 bases from J, with 3 bases in between. Per the germline V gene, CDR1 is SGHNT and CDR2 is YENEEA.

V usage is TRBV7-9 and J usage is TRBJ2-7; D is perhaps TRBD2 (6 bases). Germline V gene lookup returns CDR1 SEHNR and CDR2 FQNEAQ (reference sequence). There are 13 residues in the CDR3. Trimming left V 5 bases short and J 0 bases short, with 8 bases between. The CDR3 nucleotides read TGTGCCAGCAGCCAGACTAGCTCCTACGAGCAGTACTTC. It is translated as CASSQTSSYEQYF.

The chain joins TRBV25-1 to TRBJ1-4; 8 positions match TRBD1. The V segment lost 3 bases and the J segment 5 bases; nucleotides outside the gene matches: 11. Germline CDR1 is MGHDK and CDR2 is SYGVNS. CDR3 length: 17 residues. CDR3 loop: CASSDSHGRTGNEKLFF. CDR3 nucleotides: TGTGCCAGCAGTGACTCCCACGGGCGGACAGGGAATGAAAAACTGTTTTTT.

Only one count was recorded for this clone. This rearrangement joins TRBV10-3 to TRBJ1-1; D is undetermined. The CDR3 loop spans 14 amino acids. Germline-derived CDR1 and CDR2 are ENHRY and SYGVKD. The ends were cut back, 4 bases at V and 3 bases at J, with 12 bases in the middle. This CDR3 reads CAISASDGDTEAFF. As DNA, the CDR3 is TGTGCCATCAGTGCTTCGGATGGAGACACTGAAGCTTTCTTT.

V is TRBV11-3 and J is TRBJ2-3, with D possibly being TRBD1 (5 bases). V lost 6 bases to trimming and J lost 3 bases, with 10 bases between them. This CDR3 region has 13 residues. The germline gives CDR1 SGHNT, CDR2 YENEEA. The CDR3 sequence: CASRDQGTDTQYF. CDR3 in DNA: TGTGCCAGCAGAGACCAGGGAACAGATACGCAGTATTTT.

This chain links TRBV5-4 with TRBJ2-2; TRBD2 agrees at 12 bases. The CDR3 is made up of 15 amino acids. V shed 3 bases, J shed 9 bases, and the junction held 6 bases outside the gene matches. Germline V gene data show CDR1 as SGHNT and CDR2 as YYREEE (reference sequence). The CDR3 nucleotides read TGTGCCAGCAGCTCAAGACTAGCGGGGGCCCGGGAGCTGTTTTTT. Protein product: CASSSRLAGARELFF.

V gene TRBV5-1 combines with J gene TRBJ1-4, with 10 bases matching TRBD1. CDR1 and CDR2 from the germline V gene are SGHRS and YFSETQ. CDR3 size: 15 residues. V trimming: 4 bases; J trimming: 6 bases; junction bases outside the gene matches: 6. CDR3 in amino acids: CASSPGGTGDEKLFF. CDR3 coding DNA: TGCGCCAGCAGCCCGGGGGGGACAGGGGATGAAAAACTGTTTTTT.

This chain connects TRBV27 to TRBJ2-7; D is unresolved. V lost 4 bases to trimming and J lost 3 bases, with 13 bases between them. CDR1 and CDR2 (germline): MNHEY, SMNVEV (reference sequence). This CDR3 region has 14 residues. CDR3 in DNA: TGTGCCAGCAGTTCCTCCCTGGACCGCTACGAGCAGTACTTC. Translation gives CASSSSLDRYEQYF.

V gene TRBV25-1 combines with J gene TRBJ2-6; D possibly corresponds to TRBD1 (6 bases). The V end lost 8 bases, the J end lost 0 bases, and 14 bases lay between the germline ends. Germline CDR1 and CDR2: MGHDK and SYGVNS. The CDR3 covers 16 residues. In DNA form, the CDR3 reads TGTGCCAGCGCGGCCAGAGGGGGCTCTGGGGCCAACGTCCTGACTTTC. This encodes CASAARGGSGANVLTF.

The chain has TRBV27 and TRBJ2-7; 12 bases map to TRBD2. Germline values: CDR1 MNHEY, CDR2 SMNVEV (reference sequence). The CDR3 totals 17 residues. The ends lost 4 bases at V and 1 base at J; junction bases unmatched: 8. The DNA for the CDR3 is TGTGCCAGCAGTTATCTAGCGGGAGGGAAGGCGTCCTACGAGCAGTACTTC. Protein product: CASSYLAGGKASYEQYF.

CDR3 sequence reads: CASSAFVTGDNSPLHF. The CDR3 DNA follows: TGTGCCAGCAGTGCATTTGTAACAGGGGATAATTCACCCCTCCACTTT. The V and J genes are TRBV2 and TRBJ1-6; 7 bases fit TRBD1. Germline V gene lookup returns CDR1 SNHLY and CDR2 FYNNEI. The CDR3 loop spans 16 amino acids. V shed 4 bases, J shed 5 bases, and the junction held 8 bases outside the gene matches.

This chain joins TRBV6-1 and TRBJ1-1; D is uncertain. The V gene lost 6 bases and the J gene lost 1 base, with 6 bases spanning the gap. CDR1 is MNHNS and CDR2 is SASEGT in the germline V gene. This CDR3 is built from 12 residues. In DNA, the CDR3 is TGTGCCAGCAGGTCATCGAACACTGAAGCTTTCTTT. Residues: CASRSSNTEAFF.

V gene TRBV6-1 combines with J gene TRBJ1-5; possible D gene TRBD1, 6 bases. This CDR3 contains 12 residues. Germline assignment: CDR1 MNHNS and CDR2 SASEGT. The ends were cut back, 4 bases at V and 5 bases at J, with 6 bases in the middle. The CDR3 here is CASSGGHQPQHF. CDR3 in DNA: TGTGCCAGCAGTGGGGGGCATCAGCCCCAGCATTTT.

This rearrangement joins TRBV29-1 to TRBJ1-2; 7 bases agree with TRBD1. The trim removed 6 bases at V and 4 bases at J, leaving 14 bases unmatched. This CDR3 region has 15 residues. CDR1 and CDR2 from the germline V gene are SQVTM and ANQGSEA. CDR3 bases: TGCAGCGTGACCTTGACAGGGCTCGGAGGCTATGGCTACACCTTC. Translating it yields CSVTLTGLGGYGYTF. The full variable domain, in which reference TRBV29-1 and TRBJ1-2 provide the parts outside the CDR3, is SAVISQKPSRDICQRGTSLTIQCQVDSQVTMMFWYRQQPGQSLTLIATANQGSEATYESGFVIDKFPISRPNLTFSTLTVSNMSPEDSSIYLCSVTLTGLGGYGYTFGSGTRLTVV.

This chain links TRBV25-1 with TRBJ2-7; 10 nucleotides agree with TRBD2. The CDR3 is made up of 15 amino acids. The trim removed 10 bases at V and 3 bases at J, leaving 12 bases unmatched. Per germline, CDR1 MGHDK and CDR2 SYGVNS. This chain's CDR3 is CATSPWTSGNYEQYF. The CDR3 DNA is TGTGCCACCTCCCCGTGGACTAGCGGAAACTACGAGCAGTACTTC.

The chain carries TRBV15 and TRBJ1-5; no clear D gene. The V gene lost 1 base and the J gene lost 2 bases, with 12 bases spanning the gap. Germline CDR1 is LNHNV and CDR2 is YYDKDF (reference sequence). This CDR3 is built from 16 residues. CDR3 sequence reads: CATSRVGNRGNQPQHF. The CDR3 coding sequence is TGTGCCACCAGCAGAGTCGGAAATCGGGGCAATCAGCCCCAGCATTTT.

The rearrangement uses TRBV11-2 and TRBJ2-2, with no clear D. Trimming cost V 5 bases and J 1 base, with 14 bases left between them. This CDR3 is built from 16 residues. Germline loops: CDR1 SGHAT, CDR2 FQNNGV. The CDR3 loop is CASSHRVGRNTGELFF. In DNA form, the CDR3 reads TGTGCCAGCAGCCACCGTGTGGGAAGGAACACCGGGGAGCTGTTTTTT.